The sequence of this TCR beta chain was determined in a study of long-term antiretroviral therapy in people with HIV. Study at large: First collections came about a decade before the 2015 immediate-ART recommendation.

DNA was extracted from approximately 0.95-9.8 million thawed cryopreserved PBMC. At the survey level, the v3.0 immunoSEQ assay was run. Measured with immunoSEQ multiplex PCR; TCRdb has only the in-frame clones, and not every one. Counted here are thousands of clones, about 80% occurring once; the ten biggest clones make up approximately 15%. Study outcomes and limitations: Clones that had undergone expansion before ART dominated the repertoire at all time points. Collection of the blood, which took place between the mid-2000s and the late 2010s, possibly occurred under older ART regimens.

As to this clone: What it recognizes is unknown.

The specimen comprised unsorted PBMCs, sampled 0.1 years after starting antiretroviral therapy. The sequence came from a middle-aged man with HIV.

The CDR3 nucleotides read TGTGCCAGCAGTTACTCAGGAGGCGCCGGGGAAAAACTGTTTTTT. Translated, it gives CASSYSGGAGEKLFF. J is TRBJ1-4 and V is TRBV6-5; D unresolved. In germline, CDR1 is MNHEY, CDR2 SVGAGI. CDR3 length equals 15 residues. V was trimmed by 0 bases and J by 8 bases, leaving 13 bases between them.